This T cell receptor beta chain was profiled in a study of PD-1 blockade in classical Hodgkin lymphoma. On the study more broadly: The nivolumab dose that patients received was 3 mg/kg, given intravenously every 2 weeks. Study-wide results and limits: It was among complete responders that baseline diversity resembled that of newly diagnosed patients. After ASCT, patients who started nivolumab under 1 year later were excluded.

Germline V lookup: CDR1 GTSNPN, CDR2 SVGIG (reference sequence). The V end was cut by 0 bases, the J end by 10 bases, with 10 bases between. This CDR3 is 12 amino acids long. About this clone: Its target is unknown.

Using immunoSEQ multiplex PCR, the repertoire was profiled, and TCRdb retains in-frame clones only, with some absent. The sample lists some 50,000 clones, around 70% seen once, with more than 9.5% in the top ten. With no exception, relapse followed autologous stem cell transplantation in all patients, and brentuximab vedotin exposure varied. Source: peripheral blood mononuclear cells (PBMCs), taken at baseline. The chain has TRBV30 and TRBJ2-1; D tentatively fits TRBD1 or TRBD2 (5 bases each). This clonotype was obtained from a human donor with classical Hodgkin lymphoma. The CDR3 nucleotides read TGTGCCTGGAGTGTACGGGGCGAGGAGCAGTTCTTC. It codes for CAWSVRGEEQFF.